This TCR beta chain was profiled in a study of metastatic and nonmetastatic thyroid tumors. Regarding the study as a whole: Malignant tumors reportedly showed significantly higher TCR beta diversity than benign nodules in both blood and tumor.

Authors' methods: For papillary thyroid cancer, a distant-metastasis classifier was constructed from CDR3 differences observed across clinicopathological groups. MiXCR reprocessed the PCR reads for TCRdb. None of the V and J calls come from the authors' own analysis; TCRdb made them. The data show about 13,000 clones, around 20% seen once. In its sample, this clone ranks as medium-sized. The antigen is not known. CDR1 is MNHEY and CDR2 is SMNVEV in the germline V gene (reference sequence). Trimming left V 0 bases short and J 4 bases short, with 12 bases between. CDR3 length equals 16 residues. Patients underwent thyroid surgery, and none had received any treatment before it.

Source material: adjacent normal tissue. This receptor was identified in a female donor with papillary thyroid cancer or a benign thyroid nodule (not recorded which). Some clones in this sample may be carry-over from other donors' samples. The chain has TRBV27 and TRBJ2-2; D is uncertain. CDR3 sequence reads: CASSLSLLPPTGELFF. In DNA form, the CDR3 reads TGTGCCAGCAGTTTATCGTTACTCCCACCCACCGGGGAGCTGTTTTTT.